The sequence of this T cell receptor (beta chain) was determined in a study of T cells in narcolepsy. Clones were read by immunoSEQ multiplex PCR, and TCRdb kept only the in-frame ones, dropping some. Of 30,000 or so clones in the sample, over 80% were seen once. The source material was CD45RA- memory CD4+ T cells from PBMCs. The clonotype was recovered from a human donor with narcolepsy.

CDR3 nucleotide sequence: TGTGCCAGCAGTTTTTGGGGCCGAGACACCGGGGAGCTGTTTTTT. It translates to CASSFWGRDTGELFF. The J gene is TRBJ2-2, the V gene TRBV28; tentatively, D is TRBD1 (5 bases). Trimming removed 3 bases from V and 3 bases from J, with 11 bases in between. CDR3 length equals 15 residues. The germline gives CDR1 MDHEN, CDR2 SYDVKM. Looking up the rest from reference TRBV28 and TRBJ2-2 gives the full variable domain: DVKVTQSSRYLVKRTGEKVFLECVQDMDHENMFWYRQDPGLGLRLIYFSYDVKMKEKGDIPEGYSVSREKKERFSLILESASTNQTSMYLCASSFWGRDTGELFFGEGSRLTVL.